The 27 T cell receptor beta chains reported below all come from one sample, sequenced in a study of response to subunit inactivated influenza vaccine. Each CDR3 protein gets one entry after TCRdb re-called the RT-PCR reads with MiXCR. The sample contains more than 450,000 distinct CDR3 sequences, 12% of which appear only once. The specimen was PBMCs from blood, collected on the day of vaccination. The receptor source for this set is a man in his fifties or sixties who received an inactivated influenza vaccine.

The V call is TRBV5-1, the J call TRBJ2-7; D possibly corresponds to TRBD2 (6 bases). The CDR3 runs to 15 residues. Germline-derived CDR1 and CDR2 are SGHRS and YFSETQ. V lost 0 bases and J 1 base, leaving 11 bases between the germline ends. CDR3 DNA sequence: TGCGCCAGCAGCTTGGGCGGGGTTGAATCCTACGAGCAGTACTTC. It encodes CASSLGGVESYEQYF.

At least ten counts were recorded for this clonotype. CDR3: CASSLGTSGQETQYF. CDR3 DNA: TGTGCCAGCAGTTTGGGGACTAGCGGCCAAGAGACCCAGTACTTC. The rearrangement joins TRBV12-3 or TRBV12-4 to TRBJ2-5; 11 bases line up with TRBD2. The CDR3 runs to 15 residues. Trimming removed 3 bases from V and 1 base from J; junction bases left unmatched: 1.

This clonotype was detected only a few times. This chain links TRBV10-3 with TRBJ1-1, with D possibly being TRBD1 (5 bases). CDR1 and CDR2 from the germline V gene are ENHRY and SYGVKD. The CDR3 has 13 amino acids. Trimming removed 6 bases at V and 0 bases at J, with 8 bases between. The CDR3 nucleotides read TGTGCCATCAGGGGGACGGTGAACACTGAAGCTTTCTTT. Protein product: CAIRGTVNTEAFF.

This clonotype was observed a few times. The gene calls are TRBV7-2 and TRBJ2-1; D perhaps matches TRBD2 (7 bases). The CDR3 consists of 14 residues. Germline CDR1 SGHTA, CDR2 FQGNSA. V gave up 8 bases and J gave up 12 bases, with 23 bases separating them. The DNA of the CDR3 is TGTGCCAGCGCCCTCTTGGGGTTGGGGGGGCGGCAGTTCTTC. Translation gives CASALLGLGGRQFF.

The chain has TRBV7-9 and TRBJ2-3, with unresolved D. V lost 7 bases, J lost 0 bases, and 17 bases lay in between. The CDR3 runs to 16 residues. Germline CDR1 is SEHNR and CDR2 is FQNEAQ (reference sequence). The CDR3 is CASTKPSPSSTDTQYF. DNA of the CDR3: TGTGCCAGCACCAAACCCTCGCCCTCAAGCACAGATACGCAGTATTTT.

The chain carries TRBV14 and TRBJ2-5; D unclear. Trimming took off 2 bases at V and 5 bases at J, with 3 bases between the two ends. The V gene's germline CDR1 is SGHDN and CDR2 FVKESK. The CDR3 contains 11 residues. In nucleotides, the CDR3 is TGTGCCAGCAGCCAATATGAGACCCAGTACTTC. This codes for CASSQYETQYF.

Ten or more counts support this clonotype. The rearrangement links TRBV4-3 to TRBJ1-2; D gene ambiguous. The CDR3 is made up of 15 amino acids. The germline V gene encodes CDR1 LGHNA and CDR2 YSLEER. The V end lost 0 bases, the J end lost 5 bases, and 13 bases lay between the germline ends. The CDR3 coding sequence is TGCGCCAGCAGCCAAGATCGTGGGAGGCCGTATGGCTACACCTTC. It is translated as CASSQDRGRPYGYTF.

The V and J genes are TRBV4-1 and TRBJ2-5; tentative D call: TRBD1 (5 bases). This CDR3 contains 14 residues. Germline loops: CDR1 MGHRA, CDR2 YSYEKL. The germline V and J ends were trimmed by 4 bases and 0 bases, with 9 bases remaining between them. Here the CDR3 DNA reads TGCGCCAGCAGCCCCCACAGGTACCAAGAGACCCAGTACTTC. Translation: CASSPHRYQETQYF.

In this sample, this clonotype turned up a few times. CDR3 DNA sequence: TGTGCCATCAAGGGACCCCCGGGGCATGAGCAGTTCTTC. It encodes CAIKGPPGHEQFF. The chain links TRBV10-3 to TRBJ2-1; the D call may be TRBD1 or TRBD2 (5 bases each). Trimming removed 7 bases at V and 8 bases at J, with 15 bases between. Germline loops: CDR1 ENHRY, CDR2 SYGVKD. This CDR3 comprises 13 residues.

This clonotype appeared a few times. The chain joins TRBV20-1 to TRBJ1-5, with 8 bases aligning to TRBD1. The CDR3 runs 15 residues. Germline loops: CDR1 DFQATT, CDR2 SNEGSKA (reference sequence). With 3 bases clipped from V and 1 base from J, the junction kept 5 bases outside the gene matches. This chain's CDR3 is CSASADRASNQPQHF. CDR3 DNA sequence: TGCAGTGCTAGCGCGGACAGGGCCAGCAATCAGCCCCAGCATTTT.

J is TRBJ2-1 and V is TRBV3-1; D remains unclear. Germline CDR1 is LGHDT and CDR2 is YNNKEL (reference sequence). The CDR3 loop spans 12 amino acids. V was shortened by 5 bases and J by 8 bases, with 10 bases between the two germline ends. Here the CDR3 reads CASSSRGDEQFF. The CDR3 DNA reads as TGTGCCAGCAGCTCCAGAGGCGATGAGCAGTTCTTC.

V and J are TRBV7-2 and TRBJ2-7; D is unclear. Germline values: CDR1 SGHTA, CDR2 FQGNSA. This CDR3 is built from 13 residues. The V gene lost 1 base and the J gene lost 6 bases, with 10 bases spanning the gap. CDR3 in amino acids: CASSLGAVSEQYF. CDR3 nucleotides: TGTGCCAGCAGCTTAGGGGCCGTATCCGAGCAGTACTTC.

This clonotype was seen more than once but under ten times. The chain recombines TRBV24-1 with TRBJ2-1; the match to TRBD2 covers 11 bases. The CDR3 is 15 amino acids. The V and J ends lost 3 bases and 7 bases, in that order; junction bases with no gene match: 4. Germline assignment: CDR1 KGHDR and CDR2 SFDVKD. The CDR3 sequence is CATSDTSGSANEQFF. Here the CDR3 DNA reads TGTGCCACCAGTGATACTAGCGGGAGTGCGAATGAGCAGTTCTTC.

This clonotype has just a few counts. The rearrangement joins TRBV3-1 to TRBJ2-2; 7 bases map to TRBD2. V shed 0 bases and J 1 base; nucleotides not matched to a gene: 8. Germline V lookup: CDR1 LGHDT, CDR2 YNNKEL (reference sequence). The CDR3 has 18 residues. The chain's CDR3 is CASSQERLTGGNTGELFF. The CDR3, as DNA: TGTGCCAGCAGCCAAGAGAGGTTAACGGGAGGGAACACCGGGGAGCTGTTTTTT.

This rearrangement joins TRBV28 to TRBJ2-5; 10 bases match TRBD2. Germline loops: CDR1 MDHEN, CDR2 SYDVKM. The CDR3 sequence is 17 residues long. V was clipped by 4 bases and J by 2 bases; unmatched bases: 10. The CDR3 coding sequence is TGTGCCAGCAGTTGGGCTAGCGGGGGCCGCCTTCAAGAGACCCAGTACTTC. This gives the protein CASSWASGGRLQETQYF. The full variable domain, its missing parts supplied by reference TRBV28 and TRBJ2-5, is DVKVTQSSRYLVKRTGEKVFLECVQDMDHENMFWYRQDPGLGLRLIYFSYDVKMKEKGDIPEGYSVSREKKERFSLILESASTNQTSMYLCASSWASGGRLQETQYFGPGTRLLVL.

In this sample, this clonotype turned up a few times. This sequence joins TRBV11-2 and TRBJ2-7, with D unclear. V was cut by 0 bases and J by 2 bases, with 11 bases left in between. Looked up from germline, CDR1 is SGHAT and CDR2 is FQNNGV. The CDR3 covers 15 residues. CDR3 coding DNA: TGTGCCAGCAGCTTAGAGCCGTTGACCCCCTACGAGCAGTACTTC. Translated, it gives CASSLEPLTPYEQYF.

This sequence joins TRBV7-2 and TRBJ2-7; D unresolved. Germline loops: CDR1 SGHTA, CDR2 FQGNSA. The ends were cut back, 2 bases at V and 1 base at J, with 15 bases in the middle. This CDR3 is built from 16 residues. CDR3 loop: CASSLSSPTYSYEQYF. The CDR3 DNA reads as TGTGCCAGCAGCTTAAGCAGTCCTACCTATTCCTACGAGCAGTACTTC. The full variable domain, in which reference TRBV7-2 and TRBJ2-7 provide the parts outside the CDR3, is GAGVSQSPSNKVTEKGKDVELRCDPISGHTALYWYRQSLGQGLEFLIYFQGNSAPDKSGLPSDRFSAERTGGSVSTLTIQRTQQEDSAVYLCASSLSSPTYSYEQYFGPGTRLTVT.

The rearrangement links TRBV6-2 or TRBV6-3 to TRBJ2-5; weak D call: TRBD2 (5 bases). Germline V gene lookup returns CDR1 MNHEY and CDR2 SVGEGT. The CDR3 is 14 amino acids. V lost 10 bases, J lost 4 bases, and 19 bases lay in between. CDR3 in DNA: TGTGCCATCCGGGAATTCAGCGGACGAGAGACCCAGTACTTC. Amino acid sequence: CAIREFSGRETQYF.

Comment on this clonotype: The germline gene is not matched at one end of the junction; a read error may be the cause. V is TRBV5-1 and J is TRBJ2-6; D not certain. CDR1 SGHRS and CDR2 YFSETQ come from the germline V gene. The length of the CDR3 is 15 residues. CDR3 amino acids: CDSSLTGSGANVLTF. The CDR3, as DNA: TGCGACAGCAGCCTAACCGGCTCTGGGGCCAACGTCCTGACTTTC.

V usage is TRBV7-9 and J usage is TRBJ2-5, with TRBD2 matching 11 bases. V shed 4 bases, J shed 5 bases, and the junction held 9 bases outside the gene matches. Germline CDR1 is SEHNR and CDR2 is FQNEAQ (reference sequence). CDR3 size: 16 residues. DNA of the CDR3: TGTGCCAGCAGCTCTTCTAGCGGGAGGAATATGGAGACCCAGTACTTC. This gives the protein CASSSSSGRNMETQYF.

The V call is TRBV12-3 or TRBV12-4, the J call TRBJ2-5, with a weak D call TRBD2 (6 bases). V was clipped by 6 bases and J by 4 bases, with 18 bases between them. The CDR3 sequence is 15 residues long. CDR3 DNA sequence: TGTGCCAGCAGGACGAATTCCGGGGGTTCAGAGACCCAGTACTTC. Translation: CASRTNSGGSETQYF.

This clonotype has a count of ten or more. The chain links TRBV2 to TRBJ2-1; 7 bases map to TRBD2. The J segment lost 8 bases and the V segment lost 2 bases, leaving 12 bases of the junction unmatched. Germline CDR1 SNHLY, CDR2 FYNNEI. CDR3 size: 16 residues. CDR3 in DNA: TGTGCCAGCAGTGAAATGCATGGCGGGAGTTTCGATGAGCAGTTCTTC. It translates to CASSEMHGGSFDEQFF.

This clonotype turned up a few times. This sequence joins TRBV28 and TRBJ2-1, with 12 bases lining up with TRBD1. Germline CDR1 and CDR2: MDHEN and SYDVKM. The CDR3 runs to 16 residues. The V segment lost 1 base and the J segment 7 bases; nucleotides outside the gene matches: 5. The CDR3 region is CASSLSGQGARNEQFF. The CDR3 DNA sequence: TGTGCCAGCAGTTTATCGGGACAGGGGGCGCGGAATGAGCAGTTCTTC.

In regard to this clonotype: A junction boundary mismatches the germline segment, possibly from a read error. The genes are TRBV27 and TRBJ2-3, with D possibly matching TRBD1 (6 bases). The germline V gene has CDR1 MNHEY and CDR2 SMNVEV (reference sequence). The CDR3 sequence is 14 residues long. CDR3 region: CASSLYGDTDTQFF. The CDR3 DNA follows: TGTGCCAGCAGTTTATACGGGGACACAGATACGCAGTTTTTT.

V gene TRBV20-1 combines with J gene TRBJ2-5, with a tentative D call TRBD1 (6 bases). V was trimmed by 6 bases and J by 5 bases, leaving 16 bases between them. CDR1 is DFQATT and CDR2 is SNEGSKA in the germline V gene (reference sequence). The length of the CDR3 is 13 residues. Written as DNA, the CDR3 is TGCAGTGCCGCACGGGACAACGGGGAGACCCAGTACTTC. It translates to CSAARDNGETQYF.

This clonotype has more than one count but fewer than ten. The CDR3, as DNA: TGTGCCAGCAGCTTACAACAGGTAAACAATGAGCAGTTCTTC. This translates into CASSLQQVNNEQFF. This chain uses TRBV5-5 with TRBJ2-1; tentatively, D is TRBD1 (5 bases). Germline V gene data show CDR1 as SGHKS and CDR2 as YYEKEE (reference sequence). The CDR3 has 14 residues. Trimming removed 2 bases at V and 5 bases at J, with 11 bases between.

This clonotype was observed a handful of times. The V call is TRBV12-3 or TRBV12-4, the J call TRBJ1-2; TRBD1 agrees at 9 bases. J was trimmed by 7 bases and V by 6 bases; bases with no gene match: 9. This CDR3 comprises 14 residues. CDR3 protein: CASSFKTGGPGYTF. The CDR3 DNA reads TGTGCCAGCAGCTTTAAAACAGGGGGCCCTGGCTACACCTTC.